This TCR beta chain was sequenced in a study of monozygotic twins with inflammatory bowel disease. Overall study results and limits: T cell subtypes that differed could not be told apart. Especially with disease activity, IBD patients had fewer clonotypes in common with others than healthy twins did.

Per sample, reverse transcription was split into eight reactions. TCRdb re-analyzed the 5' RACE reads; it lists each CDR3 protein once, without DNA. This listing includes about 450,000 distinct CDR3 sequences. Staff drew a roughly 2.6 ml blood sample from each donor. Germline V CDR1 and CDR2: DFQATT, SNEGSKA (reference sequence). The CDR3 has 15 residues. Worth noting for this clonotype: Its antigen is currently unknown.

The chain carries TRBV20-1 and TRBJ2-1; TCRdb's D call of TRBD2 is untestable without DNA. This TCR was recovered from a human donor with ulcerative colitis or Crohn's disease, or a healthy co-twin of an affected twin (not recorded which). The specimen was blood. The CDR3 loop reads CSAPTSGSLSNEQFF.